The TCR beta chain under discussion was sequenced for a study of blood T cell repertoires in COVID-19. Overall study context: The United States, Italy and Spain were the sources of the acute and convalescent COVID-19 samples.

TCRdb keeps only in-frame clones here, not all; method: immunoSEQ multiplex PCR. The repertoire holds 250,000 to 300,000 clones, roughly 85% seen once, with about 5% in the top ten. The CDR3 is made up of 15 amino acids. Germline V gene lookup returns CDR1 MNHEY and CDR2 SVGAGI. The trim removed 6 bases at V and 0 bases at J, leaving 7 bases unmatched. Allocation to cohorts depended on clinical history reported by the participants. J is TRBJ2-7 and V is TRBV6-5; TRBD1 matches at 8 bases. This sequence originates from a man aged 35 to 55 who had been exposed to COVID-19. The sample taken for sequencing was PBMCs or T cells enriched from blood (not recorded which). CDR3 DNA: TGTGCCAGCAGCTCCAGGGGGCAAAGCTCCTACGAGCAGTACTTC. This gives the protein CASSSRGQSSYEQYF.